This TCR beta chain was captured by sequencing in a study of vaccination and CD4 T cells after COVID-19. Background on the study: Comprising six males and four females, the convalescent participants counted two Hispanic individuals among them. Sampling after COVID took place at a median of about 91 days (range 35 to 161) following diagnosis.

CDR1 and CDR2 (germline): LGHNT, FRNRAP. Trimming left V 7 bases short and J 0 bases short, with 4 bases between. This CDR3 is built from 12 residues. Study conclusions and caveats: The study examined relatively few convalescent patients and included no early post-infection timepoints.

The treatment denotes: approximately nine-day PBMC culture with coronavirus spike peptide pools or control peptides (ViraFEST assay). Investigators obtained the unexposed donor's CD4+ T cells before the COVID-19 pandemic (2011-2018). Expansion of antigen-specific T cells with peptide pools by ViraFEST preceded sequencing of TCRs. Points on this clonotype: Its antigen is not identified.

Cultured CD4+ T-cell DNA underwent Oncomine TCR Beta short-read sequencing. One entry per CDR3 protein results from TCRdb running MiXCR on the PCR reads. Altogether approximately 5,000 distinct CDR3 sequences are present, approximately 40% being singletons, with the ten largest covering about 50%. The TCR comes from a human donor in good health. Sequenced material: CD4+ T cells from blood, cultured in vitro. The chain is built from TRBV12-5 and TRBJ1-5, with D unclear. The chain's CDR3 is CASVYSNQPQHF. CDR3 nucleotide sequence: TGTGCTAGTGTCTATAGCAATCAGCCCCAGCATTTT.